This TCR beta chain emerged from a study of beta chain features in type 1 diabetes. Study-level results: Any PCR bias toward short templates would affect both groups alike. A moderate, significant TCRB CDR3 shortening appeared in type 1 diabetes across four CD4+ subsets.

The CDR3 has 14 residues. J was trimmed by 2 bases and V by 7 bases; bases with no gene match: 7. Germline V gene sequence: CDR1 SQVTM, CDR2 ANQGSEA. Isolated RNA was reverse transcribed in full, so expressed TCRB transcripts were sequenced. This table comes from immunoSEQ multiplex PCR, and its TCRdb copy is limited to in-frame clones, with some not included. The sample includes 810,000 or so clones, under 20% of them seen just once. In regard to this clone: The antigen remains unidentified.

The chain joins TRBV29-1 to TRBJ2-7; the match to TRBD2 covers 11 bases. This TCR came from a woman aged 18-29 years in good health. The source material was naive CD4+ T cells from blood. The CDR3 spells CSAVAGGRTYEQYF. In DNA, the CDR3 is TGCAGCGCCGTAGCGGGAGGGCGTACCTACGAGCAGTACTTC.